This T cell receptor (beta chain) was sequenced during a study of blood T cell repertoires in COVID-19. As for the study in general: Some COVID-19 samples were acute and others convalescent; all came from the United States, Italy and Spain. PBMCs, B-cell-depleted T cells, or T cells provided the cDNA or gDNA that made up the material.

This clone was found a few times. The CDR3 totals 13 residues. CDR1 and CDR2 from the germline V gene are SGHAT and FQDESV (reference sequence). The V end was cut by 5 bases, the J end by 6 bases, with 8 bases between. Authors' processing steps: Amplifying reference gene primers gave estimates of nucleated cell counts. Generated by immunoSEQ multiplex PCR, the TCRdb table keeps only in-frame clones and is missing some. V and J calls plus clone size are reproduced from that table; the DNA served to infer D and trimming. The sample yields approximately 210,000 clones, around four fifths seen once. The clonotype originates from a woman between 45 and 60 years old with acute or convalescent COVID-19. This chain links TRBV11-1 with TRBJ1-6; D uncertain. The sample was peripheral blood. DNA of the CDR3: TGTGCCAGCAGCCAAACGGGTAATTCACCCCTCCACTTT. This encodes CASSQTGNSPLHF.